The rows below give T cell receptor beta chains drawn from one sample of a study of cytomegalovirus exposure and HLA in healthy donors. Some clones are missing from TCRdb's copy, which holds only in-frame ones; the method was immunoSEQ multiplex PCR. This table holds about 190,000 clones, under 85% found once. The specimen was PBMCs. Receptor source: a young woman in good health and CMV-seronegative. Both conserved end residues are part of each CDR3. Fields, in order: D gene, V gene, J gene, clone size, CDR3 protein, CDR3 DNA. D genes are given only for firm matches. Clone size is given for some rows only: seen once, a few or many times, or a class if the clone is expanded.

>TRBD1|TRBV19|TRBJ1-5|-
CASSWRGLNQPQHF
TGTGCCAGTAGTTGGAGGGGGCTCAATCAGCCCCAGCATTTT
>-|TRBV7-8|TRBJ2-3|-
CASSTRPRASTDTQYF
TGTGCCAGCAGCACCAGGCCGAGGGCAAGCACAGATACGCAGTATTTT
>-|TRBV5-1|TRBJ2-1|-
CASSLREWQNSYNEQFF
TGCGCCAGCAGCTTAAGGGAGTGGCAGAACTCCTACAATGAGCAGTTCTTC
>-|TRBV6-1|TRBJ1-6|-
CASSAQDRRSSYNSPLHF
TGTGCCAGCAGTGCTCAGGACAGACGGAGCTCCTATAATTCACCCCTCCACTTT
>-|TRBV7-3|TRBJ2-6|few
CASSSQRGTNVLTF
TGTGCCAGCAGCTCCCAAAGGGGGACCAACGTCCTGACTTTC
>-|TRBV7-6|TRBJ1-1|-
CASSQGRGVEAFF
TGTGCCAGCAGCCAGGGGCGGGGGGTTGAAGCTTTCTTT
>-|TRBV6-5|TRBJ1-2|-
CASSSGSGRGYTF
TGTGCCAGCAGCTCCGGTTCCGGGAGAGGCTACACCTTC
>-|TRBV5-6|TRBJ2-7|-
CASSLESPGDEQYF
TGTGCCAGCAGCTTGGAAAGCCCCGGGGACGAGCAGTACTTC
>-|TRBV10-3|TRBJ2-7|-
CAITASGEQYF
TGTGCCATCACCGCCTCGGGCGAGCAGTACTTC
>-|TRBV30|TRBJ2-3|-
CAWSFGRGTDTQYF
TGTGCCTGGAGTTTCGGCAGGGGTACAGATACGCAGTATTTT
>TRBD1|TRBV28|TRBJ2-2|-
CASSSPEGQGDTGELFF
TGTGCCAGCAGTTCCCCCGAGGGACAGGGAGACACCGGGGAGCTGTTTTTT
>TRBD2|TRBV19|TRBJ2-3|once
CASSAPGSGRLTDTQYF
TGTGCCAGTAGCGCACCAGGTAGCGGGAGATTAACAGATACGCAGTATTTT
>TRBD2|TRBV19|TRBJ2-2|-
CASSIAGLAGDTGELFF
TGTGCCAGTAGTATAGCCGGACTAGCGGGGGACACCGGGGAGCTGTTTTTT
>TRBD2|TRBV4-2|TRBJ2-1|-
CASSQELGGVFF
TGTGCCAGCAGCCAAGAGCTTGGGGGGGTGTTCTTC